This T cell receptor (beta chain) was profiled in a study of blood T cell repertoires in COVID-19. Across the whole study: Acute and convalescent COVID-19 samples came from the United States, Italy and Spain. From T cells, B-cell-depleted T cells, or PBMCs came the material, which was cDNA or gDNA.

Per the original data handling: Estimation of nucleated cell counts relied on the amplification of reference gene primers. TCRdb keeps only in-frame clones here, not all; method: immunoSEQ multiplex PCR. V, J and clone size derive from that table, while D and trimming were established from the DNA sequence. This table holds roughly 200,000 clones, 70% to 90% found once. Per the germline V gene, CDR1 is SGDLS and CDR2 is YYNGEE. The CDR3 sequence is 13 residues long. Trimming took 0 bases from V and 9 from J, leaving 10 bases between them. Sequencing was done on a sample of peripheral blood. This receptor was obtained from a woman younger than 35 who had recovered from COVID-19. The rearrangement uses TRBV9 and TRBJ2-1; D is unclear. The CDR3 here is CASSVVSISEQFF. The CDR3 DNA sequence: TGTGCCAGCAGCGTAGTGTCTATTAGTGAGCAGTTCTTC.